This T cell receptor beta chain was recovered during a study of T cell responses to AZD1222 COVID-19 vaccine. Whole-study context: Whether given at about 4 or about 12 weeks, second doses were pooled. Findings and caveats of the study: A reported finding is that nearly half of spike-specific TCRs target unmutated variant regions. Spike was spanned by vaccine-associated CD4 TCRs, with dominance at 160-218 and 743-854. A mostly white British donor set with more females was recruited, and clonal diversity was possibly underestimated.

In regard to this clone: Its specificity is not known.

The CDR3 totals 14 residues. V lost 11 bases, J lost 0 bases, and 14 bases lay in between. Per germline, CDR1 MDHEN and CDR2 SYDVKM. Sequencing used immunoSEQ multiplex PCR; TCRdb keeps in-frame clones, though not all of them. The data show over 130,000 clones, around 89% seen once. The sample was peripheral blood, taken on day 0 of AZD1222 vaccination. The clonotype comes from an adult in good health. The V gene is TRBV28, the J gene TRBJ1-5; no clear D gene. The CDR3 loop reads CAVSGAYSNQPQHF. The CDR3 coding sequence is TGTGCCGTCTCAGGCGCTTATAGCAATCAGCCCCAGCATTTT.